These 25 T cell receptor beta chains originate from one sample sequenced in a study of CD8+ T cells in alopecia areata. cDNA reverse transcribed from extracted RNA served as the sequencing template. Produced via immunoSEQ multiplex PCR; TCRdb's table is partial and in-frame only. The table records 100,000 to 150,000 clones, about 51% of them present only once. Sequencing was done on a sample of NKG2D-low CD8+ T cells sorted from blood. The receptors derive from a human donor with alopecia areata.

The genes are TRBV2 and TRBJ1-6; D call uncertain. CDR3 length: 13 residues. Trimming shortened V by 0 bases and J by 7 bases, and 4 bases separated the two germline ends. CDR1 SNHLY and CDR2 FYNNEI come from the germline V gene. In DNA, the CDR3 is TGTGCCAGCAGTGAAGCGAGGAATTCACCCCTCCACTTT. It specifies CASSEARNSPLHF. Filled out from reference TRBV2 and TRBJ1-6, the complete variable domain reads EPEVTQTPSHQVTQMGQEVILRCVPISNHLYFYWYRQILGQKVEFLVSFYNNEISEKSEIFDDQFSVERPDGSNFTLKIRSTKLEDSAMYFCASSEARNSPLHFGNGTRLTVT.

The V and J genes are TRBV30 and TRBJ2-1; D remains unclear. V was cut by 5 bases and J by 12 bases, with 5 bases left in between. The CDR3 has 8 amino acids. Germline CDR1 is GTSNPN and CDR2 is SVGIG (reference sequence). This CDR3 reads CAWAGQFF. DNA for the CDR3: TGTGCCTGGGCAGGGCAGTTCTTC.

A note on this clone: At one of its ends the junction is not consistent with the germline gene, which may arise from a read error. The genes are TRBV29-1 and TRBJ1-2; D remains unclear. There are 13 residues in the CDR3. The V gene's germline CDR1 is SQVTM and CDR2 ANQGSEA. CDR3 sequence: CSVEVQTTRSYTF. The CDR3 DNA reads TGCAGCGTGGAAGTTCAGACCACCCGGAGCTACACCTTC. The full variable domain, with the rest looked up from reference TRBV29-1 and TRBJ1-2, is SAVISQKPSRDICQRGTSLTIQCQVDSQVTMMFWYRQQPGQSLTLIATANQGSEATYESGFVIDKFPISRPNLTFSTLTVSNMSPEDSSIYLCSVEVQTTRSYTFGSGTRLTVV.

The V call is TRBV6-5, the J call TRBJ2-1, with D maybe TRBD1 (5 bases). The V gene's germline CDR1 is MNHEY and CDR2 SVGAGI. V was pared by 5 bases and J by 8 bases, with 13 bases between. The CDR3 runs to 13 residues. In nucleotides, the CDR3 is TGTGCCAGCAGTGTTGCAGGGTGGGATGAGCAGTTCTTC. Translated: CASSVAGWDEQFF.

This clone was counted a few times. The gene calls are TRBV29-1 and TRBJ2-3; D remains ambiguous. V was pared by 2 bases and J by 0 bases, with 6 bases between. The CDR3 sequence is 13 residues long. Germline V gene lookup returns CDR1 SQVTM and CDR2 ANQGSEA. The CDR3 nucleotides read TGCAGCGTTGAACGGATAAGCACAGATACGCAGTATTTT. Encoded protein: CSVERISTDTQYF.

There are a few counts of this clone. This rearrangement joins TRBV27 to TRBJ2-5; TRBD1 matches at 7 bases. V dropped 8 bases and J dropped 1; count of bases not matched to a gene: 7. The length of the CDR3 is 14 residues. Germline loops: CDR1 MNHEY, CDR2 SMNVEV (reference sequence). The CDR3 is CASGQGQLQETQYF. In DNA, the CDR3 is TGTGCCAGCGGTCAGGGACAGCTCCAAGAGACCCAGTACTTC.

This clone showed up just a few times. The V call is TRBV27, the J call TRBJ2-1; 8 bases align to TRBD1. Germline V gene lookup returns CDR1 MNHEY and CDR2 SMNVEV (reference sequence). The CDR3 runs to 14 residues. V dropped 5 bases and J dropped 12; count of bases not matched to a gene: 12. CDR3 residues: CASSPGTGHGVQFF. CDR3 nucleotide sequence: TGTGCCAGCAGTCCGGGGACAGGCCACGGTGTGCAGTTCTTC.

This clone was detected only a few times. This chain joins TRBV29-1 and TRBJ2-1; 8 bases fit TRBD2. The ends lost 8 bases at V and 8 bases at J; junction bases unmatched: 11. This CDR3 has 13 amino acids. The V gene's germline CDR1 is SQVTM and CDR2 ANQGSEA. CDR3 region: CSPRGGLLDEQFF. DNA for the CDR3: TGCAGCCCCCGCGGGGGGCTTCTTGATGAGCAGTTCTTC.

The V gene is TRBV9, the J gene TRBJ2-3; the D gene could be TRBD1 or TRBD2 (5 bases each). The CDR3 length is 16 residues. The germline CDR1 and CDR2 sequences are SGDLS and YYNGEE. V dropped 2 bases and J dropped 1 base, with 14 bases sitting between them. This CDR3 reads CASSVNPGAGTDTQYF. The CDR3 DNA follows: TGTGCCAGCAGCGTTAACCCCGGGGCCGGCACAGATACGCAGTATTTT. Complete variable domain (other parts from reference TRBV9 and TRBJ2-3): DSGVTQTPKHLITATGQRVTLRCSPRSGDLSVYWYQQSLDQGLQFLIQYYNGEERAKGNILERFSAQQFPDLHSELNLSSLELGDSALYFCASSVNPGAGTDTQYFGPGTRLTVL.

The chain has TRBV29-1 and TRBJ2-7; tentative D call: TRBD1 (5 bases). Trimming pared 4 bases from V and 2 bases from J, leaving 12 bases between. The CDR3 is 13 residues long. Germline CDR1 and CDR2: SQVTM and ANQGSEA. The CDR3 nucleotides are TGCAGCGTTGTTCTAGGGGCGGCCTACGAGCAGTACTTC. This translates into CSVVLGAAYEQYF.

V and J are TRBV7-9 and TRBJ2-3; tentative D call: TRBD1 (6 bases). The CDR3 is 14 amino acids. Germline CDR1 reads SEHNR; CDR2 reads FQNEAQ (reference sequence). With 4 bases removed from V and 1 base from J, the gap between germline ends came to 9 bases. In DNA form, the CDR3 reads TGTGCCAGCAGCTCAGGGGTCGGCACAGATACGCAGTATTTT. The encoded protein is CASSSGVGTDTQYF.

The chain carries TRBV29-1 and TRBJ1-4; D is perhaps TRBD1 (6 bases). V was clipped by 4 bases and J by 8 bases, with 14 bases between them. Germline V gene lookup returns CDR1 SQVTM and CDR2 ANQGSEA. The CDR3 is 13 residues long. The CDR3, as DNA: TGCAGCGTTGGTCTGGCAGGGGAGGAAAAACTGTTTTTT. Protein: CSVGLAGEEKLFF.

As for this clone: Other DNA variants within this sample encode the same CDR3. This chain links TRBV29-1 with TRBJ2-3; D is unclear. From germline, CDR1 is SQVTM and CDR2 ANQGSEA. This CDR3 is 13 amino acids long. Trimming shortened V by 3 bases and J by 0 bases, and 7 bases separated the two germline ends. In nucleotides, the CDR3 is TGCAGCGTTGAGGGATCCAGCACAGATACGCAGTATTTT. This gives the protein CSVEGSSTDTQYF.

The chain joins TRBV29-1 to TRBJ1-1; D not resolved. V gave up 3 bases and J gave up 8 bases, with 13 bases separating them. Germline assignment: CDR1 SQVTM and CDR2 ANQGSEA. The CDR3 contains 12 residues. Here the CDR3 DNA reads TGCAGCGTTGAGGCGGTAAGGAGAGAAGCTTTCTTT. Encoded protein: CSVEAVRREAFF.

Note on this clone: This specimen includes other DNA sequences encoding the same CDR3. The CDR3 loop is CSVEGLAGEYEQYF. DNA for the CDR3: TGCAGCGTTGAGGGACTAGCGGGAGAGTACGAGCAGTACTTC. The rearrangement uses TRBV29-1 and TRBJ2-7; 14 bases match TRBD2. This CDR3 has 14 residues. Germline assignment: CDR1 SQVTM and CDR2 ANQGSEA. V dropped 3 bases and J dropped 4; count of bases not matched to a gene: 2.

The V call is TRBV2, the J call TRBJ2-7; the match to TRBD1 covers 7 bases. CDR3 length: 11 amino acids. Trimming took 8 bases from V and 6 from J; bases not matched to a gene: 4. Germline CDR1 is SNHLY and CDR2 is FYNNEI. DNA of the CDR3: TGTGCCAGCCGAGGACAGGCCGAGCAGTACTTC. Amino acid sequence: CASRGQAEQYF.

The chain has TRBV29-1 and TRBJ2-7; D remains ambiguous. CDR3 length: 11 amino acids. The V end was cut by 2 bases, the J end by 4 bases, with 6 bases between. CDR1 and CDR2 (germline): SQVTM, ANQGSEA. The CDR3 coding sequence is TGCAGCGTTGAAAGAGAATACGAGCAGTACTTC. Translated: CSVEREYEQYF.

The chain is built from TRBV15 and TRBJ2-1, with TRBD2 identical over 13 bases. The germline V gene encodes CDR1 LNHNV and CDR2 YYDKDF (reference sequence). The CDR3 spans 15 residues. The J segment lost 7 bases and the V segment lost 3 bases, leaving 3 bases of the junction unmatched. CDR3 sequence reads: CATSSVTSGRNEQFF. Here the CDR3 DNA reads TGTGCCACCAGCAGTGTGACTAGCGGGAGGAATGAGCAGTTCTTC.

This clone turned up a few times. The rearrangement uses TRBV19 and TRBJ2-1; possibly TRBD2 for D (5 bases). CDR1 is LNHDA and CDR2 is SQIVND in the germline V gene (reference sequence). V lost 5 bases and J 6 bases, leaving 14 bases between the germline ends. The CDR3 consists of 14 residues. As DNA, the CDR3 is TGTGCCAGTAGTGTGAAATGGGGAGCCAATGAGCAGTTCTTC. This translates into CASSVKWGANEQFF.

A few counts support this clone. J is TRBJ2-7 and V is TRBV28; 7 bases are shared with TRBD1. The CDR3 runs 13 residues. The germline CDR1 and CDR2 sequences are MDHEN and SYDVKM. V was pared by 3 bases and J by 5 bases, with 4 bases of the junction left unmatched. CDR3: CASSLTGIDEQYF. The CDR3 coding sequence is TGTGCCAGCAGTTTGACAGGGATCGACGAGCAGTACTTC.

This clone was picked up a small number of times. The CDR3 DNA sequence: TGTGCCAGCAGTTCACGCGGGGGGATCTACGAGCAGTACTTC. Protein: CASSSRGGIYEQYF. The gene calls are TRBV27 and TRBJ2-7, with 8 nucleotides matching TRBD2. With 4 bases clipped from V and 3 bases from J, the junction kept 5 bases outside the gene matches. The CDR3 is made up of 14 amino acids. Germline V gives CDR1 MNHEY, CDR2 SMNVEV (reference sequence).

This sequence joins TRBV28 and TRBJ2-4; 7 nucleotides line up with TRBD1. Germline assignment: CDR1 MDHEN and CDR2 SYDVKM. The CDR3 runs to 14 residues. Trimming cost V 6 bases and J 6 bases; bases outside gene matches: 8. The CDR3 DNA is TGTGCCAGCAGCAGCGACAGGGCGGTAAACATTCAGTACTTC. Encoded protein: CASSSDRAVNIQYF.

This clone came up a few times. The genes are TRBV29-1 and TRBJ1-1; TRBD1 might be the D (5 bases). Germline CDR1 is SQVTM and CDR2 is ANQGSEA. Trimming cost V 3 bases and J 8 bases, with 13 bases left between them. The CDR3 sequence is 12 residues long. The CDR3 is CSVEIADREAFF. The CDR3 DNA is TGCAGCGTTGAGATCGCCGACAGAGAAGCTTTCTTT.

This clone was observed a handful of times. The V call is TRBV29-1, the J call TRBJ2-6; D remains unclear. The germline V and J ends were trimmed by 5 bases and 0 bases, with 8 bases remaining between them. Germline assignment: CDR1 SQVTM and CDR2 ANQGSEA. The CDR3 spans 14 residues. CDR3 nucleotide sequence: TGCAGCGTTTGGGTCCCCTCTGGGGCCAACGTCCTGACTTTC. Translation gives CSVWVPSGANVLTF.

This chain connects TRBV4-3 to TRBJ2-3; 13 bases are shared with TRBD2. Germline CDR1 LGHNA, CDR2 YSLEER. The J segment lost 3 bases and the V segment lost 0 bases, leaving 3 bases of the junction unmatched. The CDR3 is 17 residues long. CDR3 coding DNA: TGCGCCAGCAGCCAAGATGGACTAGCGGGGGCTACAGATACGCAGTATTTT. This codes for CASSQDGLAGATDTQYF.